The text below deals with one TCR beta chain. Its antigen remains unidentified. Germline lookup yields CDR1 SGHRS and CDR2 YFSETQ. The CDR3 sequence is 13 residues long. V lost 3 bases and J lost 4, with 10 bases in between. This sample is drawn from a study of cytomegalovirus exposure and HLA in healthy donors. Study-wide background: Among about 400 genotyped donors, 80% to 90% fell in the Caucasian-associated ancestry cluster.

General study results and limits: Cytomegalovirus-associated status was assigned to about 170 TCR beta chains. Whilst most TCR sequences proved rare, a subset of public TCRs occurred across many donors.

PCR used 60 Vbeta primers and 13 Jbeta primers. The data were produced by immunoSEQ multiplex PCR, yet TCRdb's version contains in-frame clones alone and is incomplete. In the table there are about 70,000 clones, roughly 68% of which are singletons. Material: PBMCs. This chain links TRBV5-1 with TRBJ1-2; D remains unclear. The sequence was obtained from a woman aged 55-70 years in good health and CMV-seropositive. The CDR3 sequence: CASSSGPSYGYTF. In nucleotides, the CDR3 is TGCGCCAGCAGCTCGGGTCCATCCTATGGCTACACCTTC.